The 17 T cell receptor beta chains in this list originate from one sample, sequenced in a study of Graves' ophthalmopathy and Graves' hyperthyroidism. Amplification of TCR beta CDR3 regions used RNA transcripts. Second-round multiplex PCR came after first-round RT-PCR with HTBI primers. TCRdb re-derived calls from the multiplex PCR reads in MiXCR, one entry per CDR3 protein. The sample lists 300,000 to 400,000 distinct CDR3 sequences; about 17% were seen once. The sample consisted of peripheral blood. The receptors were gathered from an adult man with Graves' ophthalmopathy.

This clonotype has at least ten counts. As DNA, the CDR3 is TGCGCCAGCAGCCAAGAAGGTAACAGAGGTTCACCCCTCCACTTT. Its protein product is CASSQEGNRGSPLHF. V gene TRBV4-1 combines with J gene TRBJ1-6; no clear D. Germline loops: CDR1 MGHRA, CDR2 YSYEKL. Trimming left V 0 bases short and J 9 bases short, with 12 bases between. This CDR3 has 15 amino acids.

This clonotype showed up many times. The CDR3 bases are TGTGCCAGCAGCCCGGACGGGATGAACACTGAAGCTTTCTTT. Amino acids: CASSPDGMNTEAFF. The chain is built from TRBV12-3 or TRBV12-4 and TRBJ1-1; D is ambiguous. The ends were cut back, 6 bases at V and 0 bases at J, with 11 bases in the middle. The CDR3 contains 14 residues.

This clonotype was found many times. The chain carries TRBV20-1 and TRBJ2-2; D ambiguous. This CDR3 comprises 13 residues. Germline-derived CDR1 and CDR2 are DFQATT and SNEGSKA (reference sequence). The germline V and J ends were trimmed by 5 bases and 4 bases, with 11 bases remaining between them. In DNA form, the CDR3 reads TGCAGTGCTCCCCTCTTGTCCACCGGGGAGCTGTTTTTT. Translating gives CSAPLLSTGELFF.

As regards this clonotype: A much bigger clone sits one base away, suggesting this may be a read error. The chain has TRBV5-1 and TRBJ2-2; D possibly matches TRBD1 or TRBD2 (7 bases each). CDR3 length equals 14 residues. The germline V gene has CDR1 SGHRS and CDR2 YFSETQ. CDR3 loop: CVSSGTENTGELFF. The CDR3, as DNA: TGCGTCAGCAGCGGGACAGAGAACACCGGGGAGCTGTTTTTT.

This clonotype came up many times. The genes are TRBV7-9 and TRBJ2-5; no clear D. Germline CDR1 SEHNR, CDR2 FQNEAQ (reference sequence). Trimming took off 2 bases at V and 1 base at J, with 5 bases between the two ends. The CDR3 totals 13 residues. The CDR3 nucleotides read TGTGCCAGCAGCTTAATCCCCCAAGAGACCCAGTACTTC. This encodes CASSLIPQETQYF.

This clonotype was counted many times. This chain connects TRBV7-3 to TRBJ1-1, with unresolved D. Germline V gives CDR1 SGHTA, CDR2 FQGTGA. The CDR3 totals 13 residues. V lost 8 bases, J lost 1 base, and 11 bases lay in between. Here the CDR3 reads CASQWERNTEAFF. The CDR3 coding sequence is TGTGCCAGCCAGTGGGAGAGGAACACTGAAGCTTTCTTT.

This clonotype was seen at least ten times. The chain recombines TRBV7-2 with TRBJ1-5, with D tentatively TRBD1 (5 bases). Germline CDR1 SGHTA, CDR2 FQGNSA. Trimming shortened V by 4 bases and J by 4 bases, and 8 bases separated the two germline ends. CDR3 size: 13 residues. The CDR3: CASSSTENQPQHF. The CDR3 coding sequence is TGTGCCAGCAGCTCGACAGAGAATCAGCCCCAGCATTTT.

About this clonotype: This may be a read error, as it is one base from a much larger clone. The chain recombines TRBV18 with TRBJ1-5, with D possibly being TRBD1 (5 bases). The germline V gene has CDR1 KGHSH and CDR2 LQKENI. The CDR3 loop spans 12 amino acids. Trimming took off 3 bases at V and 11 bases at J, with 11 bases between the two ends. The CDR3 DNA is TGTGCCAGCTCACCTGCAGAAGGGGCCCAGCATTTT. Translated: CASSPAEGAQHF.

This clonotype has only one observation. An end of the junction differs from the germline gene, which may be a read error. The chain carries TRBV11-2 and TRBJ1-1; D gene unclear. Germline lookup yields CDR1 SGHAT and CDR2 FQNNGV. The CDR3 runs to 15 residues. The CDR3 here is CAGSLGSGRNTEAFF. CDR3 DNA sequence: TGTGCCGGCAGCCTAGGATCGGGCAGGAACACTGAAGCTTTCTTT.

The chain is built from TRBV28 and TRBJ2-7; 9 bases align to TRBD1. The CDR3 runs to 15 residues. The V segment lost 10 bases and the J segment 1 base; nucleotides outside the gene matches: 11. CDR1 and CDR2 from the germline V gene are MDHEN and SYDVKM. CDR3 residues: CATIPGQGLSYEQYF. CDR3 bases: TGTGCCACGATACCGGGACAGGGACTATCCTACGAGCAGTACTTC.

Ten or more counts support this clonotype. The V and J genes are TRBV12-3 or TRBV12-4 and TRBJ2-7; D is perhaps TRBD1 or TRBD2 (6 bases each). The CDR3 covers 16 residues. V was clipped by 3 bases and J by 4 bases, with 19 bases between them. The CDR3 here is CASSFIGLGGGYEQYF. CDR3 DNA sequence: TGTGCCAGCAGTTTCATCGGGCTCGGGGGCGGGTACGAGCAGTACTTC.

This clonotype has ten or more counts. V is TRBV24-1 and J is TRBJ1-2; 8 bases line up with TRBD1. CDR3 length: 13 amino acids. Germline-derived CDR1 and CDR2 are KGHDR and SFDVKD. J lost 4 bases, V lost 9 bases, and 6 bases had no gene match. The CDR3 nucleotides read TGTGCCACCCACACCGGGACAGGCTATGGCTACACCTTC. It specifies CATHTGTGYGYTF.

Turning to this clonotype: This clone may be a read error of a much larger clone one base away. The conserved final phenylalanine or tryptophan is absent from the CDR3, which likely points to a read error. The chain carries TRBV2 and TRBJ1-5, with a weak D call TRBD1 (5 bases). V lost 2 bases, J lost 6 bases, and 17 bases lay in between. Germline V lookup: CDR1 SNHLY, CDR2 FYNNEI. The CDR3 has 16 residues. CDR3 in amino acids: CASSETPGGTFQPQHI. The DNA of the CDR3 is TGTGCCAGCAGTGAAACCCCCGGGGGGACGTTTCAGCCCCAGCATATT.

This clonotype was counted ten times or more. The rearrangement uses TRBV11-2 and TRBJ2-2; 7 bases match TRBD1. V gave up 5 bases and J gave up 6 bases; unmatched junction bases: 9. Germline assignment: CDR1 SGHAT and CDR2 FQNNGV. The CDR3 length is 15 residues. The CDR3 coding sequence is TGTGCCAGCAGCCCACCATGGACAGGTTCCGGGGAGCTGTTTTTT. Its protein is CASSPPWTGSGELFF.

This clonotype came up many times. The chain uses TRBV7-6 and TRBJ1-1; tentative D call: TRBD1 (5 bases). Germline lookup yields CDR1 SGHVS and CDR2 FNYEAQ. Trimming pared 5 bases from V and 1 base from J, leaving 11 bases between. The CDR3 runs 14 residues. CDR3 sequence: CASSTLGANTEAFF. For the CDR3, the DNA is TGTGCCAGCAGCACCCTCGGGGCGAACACTGAAGCTTTCTTT.

This clonotype was seen at least ten times. The chain uses TRBV7-8 and TRBJ1-4; a possible D gene is TRBD1 (6 bases). CDR1 and CDR2 from the germline V gene are SGHVS and FQNEAQ. V was pared by 5 bases and J by 7 bases, with 17 bases between. The CDR3 has 15 residues. The chain's CDR3 is CASSPRWGRGEKLFF. CDR3 DNA: TGTGCCAGCAGCCCGCGTTGGGGGCGCGGTGAAAAACTGTTTTTT.

The gene calls are TRBV20-1 and TRBJ2-7; tentatively, D is TRBD1 or TRBD2 (6 bases each). Germline V gene lookup returns CDR1 DFQATT and CDR2 SNEGSKA (reference sequence). The V end lost 5 bases, the J end lost 5 bases, and 28 bases lay between the germline ends. This CDR3 spans 17 amino acids. Written as DNA, the CDR3 is TGCAGTGCTCGGGGGCCCTCGGGAGAGGCCCTCGGGAACGAGCAGTACTTC. Protein product: CSARGPSGEALGNEQYF.